Included here is one TCR beta chain sequence, with context. One junction end disagrees with the germline gene, perhaps due to a read error. CDR3 length: 16 amino acids. CDR1 is SGDLS, CDR2 YYNGEE, per germline. TCR beta CDR3 regions were amplified from RNA. HTBI primers were used for first-round RT-PCR of the TCR CDR3. TCRdb processed the multiplex PCR reads anew with MiXCR; each CDR3 protein has one entry. The table lists about 690,000 distinct CDR3 sequences, 17% of them singletons. This specimen belongs to a study of T cells in Graves' hyperthyroidism and ophthalmopathy. At the level of the study: Pretreatment peripheral blood was obtained at initial diagnosis.

Disease duration under 2 months; hyperthyroidism patients were aged 18 to 65. Diagnosis relied on clinical symptoms, serum thyroxine and TRAb, thyroid ultrasound and orbital computed tomography. This clonotype was obtained from a man in his forties or fifties with Graves' hyperthyroidism. The chain employs TRBV9 and TRBJ2-5, with 8 bases aligning to TRBD2. Sequenced material: blood. CDR3 in DNA: TGTGCCAGCAGCGTAGGGACGGGAGGGCCTCAGGAGAACCAGTACTTC. This translates into CASSVGTGGPQENQYF.